A single sample gave rise to the 30 T cell receptor beta chains below, sequenced in a study of T cell responses to AZD1222 COVID-19 vaccine. Measured with immunoSEQ multiplex PCR; TCRdb has only the in-frame clones, and not every one. The sample carries 120,000 or so clones, roughly nine tenths recorded once. The starting material was peripheral blood, obtained on day 0 of AZD1222 vaccination. The receptor set was obtained from an adult in good health.

This chain links TRBV10-3 with TRBJ1-1; D might be TRBD1 (6 bases). This CDR3 comprises 14 residues. V was trimmed by 2 bases and J by 1 base, leaving 8 bases between them. Germline CDR1 reads ENHRY; CDR2 reads SYGVKD. CDR3 sequence reads: CAISERGENTEAFF. In nucleotides, the CDR3 is TGTGCCATCAGTGAGAGGGGGGAGAACACTGAAGCTTTCTTT.

The chain uses TRBV19 and TRBJ1-5; no clear D gene. The CDR3 is 13 amino acids. The V end was cut by 5 bases, the J end by 5 bases, with 10 bases between. The germline CDR1 and CDR2 sequences are LNHDA and SQIVND (reference sequence). CDR3 DNA: TGTGCCAGTAGTGGCCGGGAGGATCAGCCCCAGCATTTT. Translating gives CASSGREDQPQHF.

The chain has TRBV18 and TRBJ1-6; the match to TRBD1 covers 12 bases. V trimming: 6 bases; J trimming: 10 bases; junction bases outside the gene matches: 10. CDR1 is KGHSH and CDR2 is LQKENI in the germline V gene. The CDR3 has 16 amino acids. The CDR3 sequence: CASSESGTGGWSPLHF. CDR3 bases: TGTGCCAGCTCTGAAAGTGGGACAGGGGGCTGGTCACCCCTCCACTTT.

With regard to this clone: One end of the junction varies from germline; a read error may be responsible. The rearrangement joins TRBV7-7 to TRBJ1-4; D gene uncertain. This CDR3 comprises 14 residues. The germline V gene has CDR1 SSHAT and CDR2 FNYEAQ (reference sequence). The CDR3 nucleotides are TGTGCTAGCAGCCCCCAGCCGGGAGGAGAAAAACTGTTTTTT. This gives the protein CASSPQPGGEKLFF.

The rearrangement uses TRBV18 and TRBJ1-4; 9 bases are shared with TRBD1. Germline V gene data show CDR1 as KGHSH and CDR2 as LQKENI. The CDR3 is made up of 17 amino acids. The trim removed 2 bases at V and 2 bases at J, leaving 6 bases unmatched. The CDR3 region has the DNA TGTGCCAGCTCACCAAGAAGGGACAGGGCCACTAATGAAAAACTGTTTTTT. Amino acid sequence: CASSPRRDRATNEKLFF.

The chain carries TRBV19 and TRBJ1-2; D is unclear. In germline, CDR1 is LNHDA, CDR2 SQIVND (reference sequence). Trimming cost V 7 bases and J 3 bases, with 15 bases left between them. CDR3 length: 14 residues. The CDR3 loop is CASTAIRVDYGYTF. CDR3 sequence (DNA): TGTGCCAGTACCGCCATAAGGGTGGACTATGGCTACACCTTC. Based on the CDR3 plus reference TRBV19 and TRBJ1-2, the full variable domain is DGGITQSPKYLFRKEGQNVTLSCEQNLNHDAMYWYRQDPGQGLRLIYYSQIVNDFQKGDIAEGYSVSREKKESFPLTVTSAQKNPTAFYLCASTAIRVDYGYTFGSGTRLTVV.

This chain links TRBV12-3 or TRBV12-4 with TRBJ2-3, with D unresolved. The CDR3 contains 12 residues. Between the trimmed V and J ends, which lost 7 bases and 2 bases, there was a span of 7 bases. CDR3 sequence (DNA): TGTGCCAGCACCCTCTCCACAGATACGCAGTATTTT. It specifies CASTLSTDTQYF.

The J gene is TRBJ1-3, the V gene TRBV4-2; D remains unclear. The CDR3 extends over 15 amino acids. The V and J ends lost 0 bases and 5 bases respectively, with 11 bases between them. CDR1 is LGHNA and CDR2 is YNFKEQ in the germline V gene. CDR3 sequence: CASSQEMVLRNTIYF. For the CDR3, the DNA is TGTGCCAGCAGCCAAGAAATGGTGCTCAGAAACACCATATATTTT.

The chain uses TRBV7-9 and TRBJ1-2; the D is unclear. Looked up from germline, CDR1 is SEHNR and CDR2 is FQNEAQ (reference sequence). Trimming pared 7 bases from V and 8 bases from J, leaving 14 bases between. The CDR3 runs to 12 residues. CDR3 sequence reads: CASTLTPEGYTF. In DNA form, the CDR3 reads TGTGCCAGCACCCTGACCCCGGAAGGCTACACCTTC.

The rearrangement joins TRBV7-8 to TRBJ2-1; 9 nucleotides match TRBD2. Losses at the gene ends were 5 bases for V and 7 bases for J; bases not matched to a gene: 12. Germline CDR1 SGHVS, CDR2 FQNEAQ. This CDR3 has 16 amino acids. CDR3 protein: CASSGGIAGGMNEQFF. The CDR3 nucleotides are TGTGCCAGCAGCGGAGGAATCGCGGGAGGGATGAATGAGCAGTTCTTC. Full variable domain (remainder filled in from reference TRBV7-8 and TRBJ2-1): GAGVSQSPRYKVAKRGQDVALRCDPISGHVSLFWYQQALGQGPEFLTYFQNEAQLDKSGLPSDRFFAERPEGSVSTLKIQRTQQEDSAVYLCASSGGIAGGMNEQFFGPGTRLTVL.

The genes are TRBV28 and TRBJ1-5, with 8 positions matching TRBD1. With V trimmed by 5 bases and J by 5 bases, 20 bases remained unmatched. The CDR3 runs 19 residues. Germline loops: CDR1 MDHEN, CDR2 SYDVKM. This CDR3 is CASSVVGGGGMDRDQPQHF. The CDR3 nucleotides are TGTGCCAGCAGTGTAGTGGGAGGGGGCGGTATGGACAGGGATCAGCCCCAGCATTTT.

The chain recombines TRBV3-1 (or the pseudogene TRBV3-2) with TRBJ1-1; a possible D gene is TRBD1 (6 bases). With 1 base removed from V and 3 bases from J, the gap between germline ends came to 9 bases. The CDR3 has 14 residues. Germline lookup yields CDR1 LGHDT and CDR2 YNNKEL (reference sequence). CDR3 region: CASSQAQGYTEAFF. For the CDR3, the DNA is TGTGCCAGCAGCCAAGCACAGGGATACACTGAAGCTTTCTTT.

The genes are TRBV7-3 and TRBJ2-1; unclear D gene. V was cut by 1 base and J by 6 bases, with 10 bases left in between. The CDR3 consists of 14 residues. Germline V lookup: CDR1 SGHTA, CDR2 FQGTGA. CDR3 protein: CASSLNVEFNEQFF. Here the CDR3 DNA reads TGTGCCAGCAGCTTAAATGTGGAATTCAATGAGCAGTTCTTC.

This chain joins TRBV5-1 and TRBJ1-1; D remains ambiguous. CDR3 size: 14 residues. Trimming removed 0 bases at V and 3 bases at J, with 9 bases between. Germline CDR1 SGHRS, CDR2 YFSETQ. The CDR3 protein is CASSLGQRDTEAFF. As DNA, the CDR3 is TGCGCCAGCAGCTTGGGGCAGAGAGACACTGAAGCTTTCTTT. Looking up the rest from reference TRBV5-1 and TRBJ1-1 gives the full variable domain: KAGVTQTPRYLIKTRGQQVTLSCSPISGHRSVSWYQQTPGQGLQFLFEYFSETQRNKGNFPGRFSGRQFSNSRSEMNVSTLELGDSALYLCASSLGQRDTEAFFGQGTRLTVV.

This chain links TRBV5-1 with TRBJ2-2; a weak D match, TRBD1 (6 bases). CDR3 length: 16 residues. V was pared by 0 bases and J by 4 bases, with 13 bases between. Germline V gene sequence: CDR1 SGHRS, CDR2 YFSETQ. The CDR3 loop reads CASSLASNRATGELFF. CDR3 DNA: TGCGCCAGCAGCTTGGCCTCTAACAGGGCCACCGGGGAGCTGTTTTTT. Supplemented by reference TRBV5-1 and TRBJ2-2, the full variable domain reads KAGVTQTPRYLIKTRGQQVTLSCSPISGHRSVSWYQQTPGQGLQFLFEYFSETQRNKGNFPGRFSGRQFSNSRSEMNVSTLELGDSALYLCASSLASNRATGELFFGEGSRLTVL.

The CDR3 DNA sequence: TGTGCCAGCAGTTTTAGCGGGAGTGGGTTCTACAATGAGCAGTTCTTC. Translating it yields CASSFSGSGFYNEQFF. The chain is built from TRBV7-8 and TRBJ2-1; 9 positions agree with TRBD2. This CDR3 is 16 amino acids long. In germline, CDR1 is SGHVS, CDR2 FQNEAQ. The trim removed 6 bases at V and 3 bases at J, leaving 9 bases unmatched.

J is TRBJ1-1 and V is TRBV29-1, with TRBD1 as a possible D gene (5 bases). Trimming took off 7 bases at V and 0 bases at J, with 12 bases between the two ends. In germline, CDR1 is SQVTM, CDR2 ANQGSEA. The CDR3 has 13 amino acids. CDR3 nucleotide sequence: TGCAGCGCCCTCAGGACACTGAACACTGAAGCTTTCTTT. This gives the protein CSALRTLNTEAFF. The full variable domain, rest sourced from reference TRBV29-1 and TRBJ1-1, is SAVISQKPSRDICQRGTSLTIQCQVDSQVTMMFWYRQQPGQSLTLIATANQGSEATYESGFVIDKFPISRPNLTFSTLTVSNMSPEDSSIYLCSALRTLNTEAFFGQGTRLTVV.

This rearrangement joins TRBV4-1 to TRBJ2-5, with D unclear. Germline-derived CDR1 and CDR2 are MGHRA and YSYEKL. The CDR3 has 14 amino acids. Trimming stripped 1 base from V and 4 bases from J, with 10 bases between. CDR3 loop: CASSQVPRLETQYF. In DNA form, the CDR3 reads TGCGCCAGCAGCCAAGTCCCTAGATTAGAGACCCAGTACTTC.

This clone turned up a few times. J is TRBJ1-5 and V is TRBV6-6, with D possibly being TRBD1 (5 bases). This CDR3 comprises 14 residues. Germline CDR1 reads MNHNY; CDR2 reads SVGAGI (reference sequence). The V end was cut by 5 bases, the J end by 3 bases, with 11 bases between. In nucleotides, the CDR3 is TGTGCCAGCAGTAGAGACAGCTACAATCAGCCCCAGCATTTT. Translation: CASSRDSYNQPQHF.

J is TRBJ2-1 and V is TRBV19; tentatively, D is TRBD1 or TRBD2 (5 bases each). The CDR3 contains 13 residues. CDR1 is LNHDA and CDR2 is SQIVND in the germline V gene (reference sequence). V dropped 6 bases and J dropped 8 bases, with 14 bases sitting between them. The CDR3 bases are TGTGCCAGTAGATGGCAGGGAGCGGATGAGCAGTTCTTC. Its translation: CASRWQGADEQFF.

The chain combines TRBV19 with TRBJ1-4; D is possibly TRBD1 (5 bases). Germline CDR1 reads LNHDA; CDR2 reads SQIVND (reference sequence). The V end lost 5 bases, the J end lost 8 bases, and 18 bases lay between the germline ends. This CDR3 has 15 residues. The CDR3 DNA sequence: TGTGCCAGTAGTCCCATAAGCCGACGACAGGAAAAACTGTTTTTT. Translated: CASSPISRRQEKLFF.

The chain employs TRBV7-3 and TRBJ2-7, with a weak D call TRBD2 (6 bases). The CDR3 has 12 residues. Trimming stripped 0 bases from V and 6 bases from J, with 6 bases between. Germline lookup yields CDR1 SGHTA and CDR2 FQGTGA. CDR3: CASSLTGGEQYF. As DNA, the CDR3 is TGTGCCAGCAGCTTAACGGGAGGCGAGCAGTACTTC.

DNA for the CDR3: TGTGCCAGCAGCCGGGACAAATACAATCAGCCCCAGCATTTT. Its protein is CASSRDKYNQPQHF. The chain links TRBV6-5 to TRBJ1-5; D might be TRBD1 (6 bases). CDR3 length: 14 amino acids. Looked up from germline, CDR1 is MNHEY and CDR2 is SVGAGI. Deletions cut 6 bases from V and 3 bases from J, with 12 bases between.

The J gene is TRBJ1-1, the V gene TRBV19, with D possibly TRBD1 on 6 matching bases. This CDR3 contains 14 residues. CDR1 is LNHDA, CDR2 SQIVND, per germline (reference sequence). Trimming cost V 8 bases and J 0 bases, with 13 bases left between them. The CDR3 DNA follows: TGTGCCAGTCGGGTACAGGGAATGAACACTGAAGCTTTCTTT. Protein product: CASRVQGMNTEAFF.

This chain uses TRBV18 with TRBJ2-2, with D uncertain. Germline CDR1 KGHSH, CDR2 LQKENI. Deletions cut 4 bases from V and 1 base from J, with 7 bases between. The CDR3 extends over 14 amino acids. The CDR3 loop reads CASSHTGNTGELFF. The CDR3 DNA reads as TGTGCCAGCTCACACACGGGGAACACCGGGGAGCTGTTTTTT.

This sequence joins TRBV6-5 and TRBJ1-2; weak D call: TRBD1 (5 bases). Trimming stripped 4 bases from V and 2 bases from J, with 14 bases between. CDR1 and CDR2 from the germline V gene are MNHEY and SVGAGI. This CDR3 contains 15 residues. CDR3 DNA: TGTGCCAGCAGTTCCTTCCGGGGACCGAACTATGGCTACACCTTC. Its translation: CASSSFRGPNYGYTF.

The chain employs TRBV3-1 (or the pseudogene TRBV3-2) and TRBJ2-7; D is uncertain. Per germline, CDR1 LGHDT and CDR2 YNNKEL (reference sequence). Between the trimmed V and J ends, which lost 0 bases and 3 bases, there was a span of 6 bases. This CDR3 contains 13 residues. The CDR3 region is CASSQDQIYEQYF. The CDR3, as DNA: TGTGCCAGCAGCCAAGATCAGATCTACGAGCAGTACTTC.

The chain recombines TRBV5-4 with TRBJ2-5; 11 bases are shared with TRBD2. With V trimmed by 0 bases and J by 4 bases, 5 bases remained unmatched. The length of the CDR3 is 16 residues. CDR1 SGHNT and CDR2 YYREEE come from the germline V gene (reference sequence). Here the CDR3 DNA reads TGTGCCAGCAGCTTGGACGGGGGACTAGCGGCAGAGACCCAGTACTTC. This gives the protein CASSLDGGLAAETQYF. Complete variable domain (other parts from reference TRBV5-4 and TRBJ2-5): ETGVTQSPTHLIKTRGQQVTLRCSSQSGHNTVSWYQQALGQGPQFIFQYYREEENGRGNFPPRFSGLQFPNYSSELNVNALELDDSALYLCASSLDGGLAAETQYFGPGTRLLVL.

The rearrangement uses TRBV3-1 (or the pseudogene TRBV3-2) and TRBJ2-3, with D possibly being TRBD1 or TRBD2 (6 bases each). Germline V CDR1 and CDR2: LGHDT, YNNKEL (reference sequence). V lost 4 bases to trimming and J lost 1 base, with 15 bases between them. This CDR3 is built from 16 residues. The CDR3 nucleotides are TGTGCCAGCAGCCCGCCCTACGGGGGCGGCACAGATACGCAGTATTTT. Translating gives CASSPPYGGGTDTQYF.

The chain joins TRBV11-2 to TRBJ2-5, with a possible D match to TRBD2 (6 bases). The germline V gene encodes CDR1 SGHAT and CDR2 FQNNGV. The CDR3 runs to 13 residues. The V and J ends lost 5 bases and 4 bases respectively, with 11 bases between them. CDR3 sequence: CASSAGLPETQYF. The DNA for the CDR3 is TGTGCCAGCAGCGCGGGACTGCCAGAGACCCAGTACTTC.